A single sample gave rise to the 32 T cell receptor beta chains below, sequenced in a study of lymphopenia after photon versus proton radiotherapy. The data were produced by immunoSEQ multiplex PCR, yet TCRdb's version contains in-frame clones alone and is incomplete. The sample has 20,000 to 25,000 clones, around 85% seen once. Source: peripheral blood, taken from a patient treated with photon-based radiotherapy. These TCRs come from a man in his sixties with pancreatic cancer.

This chain links TRBV5-3 with TRBJ2-5, with D hard to call. TRBV5-3 belongs to the ORF category, with a function that is uncertain. CDR3 size: 12 residues. The ends were cut back, 7 bases at V and 5 bases at J, with 12 bases in the middle. CDR3 nucleotides: TGTGCCAGACCCAAGAGCGTTGAGACCCAGTACTTC. Amino acids: CARPKSVETQYF.

V is TRBV7-6 and J is TRBJ1-4; no clear D gene. V shed 1 base and J shed 8 bases, with 20 bases lying between them. This CDR3 comprises 17 residues. Germline CDR1 reads SGHVS; CDR2 reads FNYEAQ. The CDR3 coding sequence is TGTGCCAGCAGCTTAGGCCCTTTTCGGTCGCGTGGGGAAAAACTGTTTTTT. Translating it yields CASSLGPFRSRGEKLFF. The variable domain in full, completed from reference TRBV7-6 and TRBJ1-4, reads GAGVSQSPRYKVTKRGQDVALRCDPISGHVSLYWYRQALGQGPEFLTYFNYEAQQDKSGLPNDRFSAERPEGSISTLTIQRTEQRDSAMYRCASSLGPFRSRGEKLFFGSGTQLSVL.

The rearrangement uses TRBV5-1 and TRBJ2-7, with 7 bases aligning to TRBD1. Germline CDR1 is SGHRS and CDR2 is YFSETQ. The length of the CDR3 is 13 residues. With V trimmed by 3 bases and J by 6 bases, 6 bases remained unmatched. The DNA of the CDR3 is TGCGCCAGCAGCTCGGGACAGATGGGCGAGCAGTACTTC. Protein sequence: CASSSGQMGEQYF.

This chain joins TRBV5-8 and TRBJ1-5; tentatively, D is TRBD1 (6 bases). The germline V gene has CDR1 SGHTS and CDR2 YDEGEE. The V and J ends lost 3 bases and 1 base respectively, with 14 bases between them. The CDR3 consists of 16 residues. The CDR3 coding sequence is TGTGCCAGCAGCTACAAACGGACAGTAAGCAATCAGCCCCAGCATTTT. It codes for CASSYKRTVSNQPQHF.

The rearrangement uses TRBV4-3 and TRBJ2-7; TRBD1 might be the D (6 bases). CDR3 size: 12 residues. CDR1 and CDR2 from the germline V gene are LGHNA and YSLEER. V was trimmed by 1 base and J by 6 bases, leaving 7 bases between them. The CDR3, as DNA: TGCGCCAGCAGCCAAGTAGGGGGCGAGCAGTACTTC. Translation: CASSQVGGEQYF.

This chain joins TRBV7-9 and TRBJ2-5, with unresolved D. The V gene's germline CDR1 is SEHNR and CDR2 FQNEAQ (reference sequence). The CDR3 is 15 amino acids. Trimming stripped 3 bases from V and 3 bases from J, with 14 bases between. This CDR3 is CASSLWMGREETQYF. Here the CDR3 DNA reads TGTGCCAGCAGCTTGTGGATGGGTCGCGAAGAGACCCAGTACTTC.

The chain combines TRBV5-4 with TRBJ2-2, with no clear D. V was cut by 0 bases and J by 5 bases, with 8 bases left in between. The CDR3 extends over 14 amino acids. Germline-derived CDR1 and CDR2 are SGHNT and YYREEE (reference sequence). The CDR3 sequence is CASSLGSVTGELFF. DNA for the CDR3: TGTGCCAGCAGCTTGGGGTCCGTAACCGGGGAGCTGTTTTTT.

The chain combines TRBV25-1 with TRBJ2-5; D is undetermined. V dropped 2 bases and J dropped 5 bases, with 15 bases sitting between them. The V gene's germline CDR1 is MGHDK and CDR2 SYGVNS. This CDR3 has 15 amino acids. CDR3 sequence: CASSELYTAWETQYF. CDR3 sequence (DNA): TGTGCCAGCAGTGAACTTTACACGGCGTGGGAGACCCAGTACTTC.

A single count supports this clone. J is TRBJ2-7 and V is TRBV6-1; D remains ambiguous. The CDR3 sequence is 13 residues long. Germline V gene data show CDR1 as MNHNS and CDR2 as SASEGT. The germline V and J ends were trimmed by 6 bases and 3 bases, with 12 bases remaining between them. The CDR3 nucleotides are TGTGCCAGCAGGAACCAGAAGGGCTACGAGCAGTACTTC. Amino acids: CASRNQKGYEQYF.

This clone has a handful of counts. This chain connects TRBV6-1 to TRBJ2-7; D gene unclear. CDR1 MNHNS and CDR2 SASEGT come from the germline V gene. V was shortened by 1 base and J by 0 bases, with 10 bases between the two germline ends. CDR3 length equals 15 residues. CDR3 protein: CASSEESGSSYEQYF. CDR3 nucleotides: TGTGCCAGCAGTGAAGAGTCAGGTAGCTCCTACGAGCAGTACTTC.

The chain recombines TRBV11-2 with TRBJ1-1; the D gene is possibly TRBD1 (6 bases). From germline, CDR1 is SGHAT and CDR2 FQNNGV. There are 13 residues in the CDR3. V dropped 2 bases and J dropped 8 bases, with 12 bases sitting between them. The CDR3 coding sequence is TGTGCCAGCAGCTTAAATCGGGGGCCCGAAGCTTTCTTT. Residues: CASSLNRGPEAFF.

The rearrangement uses TRBV28 and TRBJ2-5; perhaps TRBD2 as D (6 bases). Germline CDR1 and CDR2: MDHEN and SYDVKM. The germline V and J ends were trimmed by 4 bases and 5 bases, with 14 bases remaining between them. CDR3 length equals 14 residues. For the CDR3, the DNA is TGTGCCAGCAGTTCGGGACTTCCCTCTGAGACCCAGTACTTC. The encoded protein is CASSSGLPSETQYF.

The chain carries TRBV4-1 and TRBJ2-7; perhaps TRBD2 as D (6 bases). Germline CDR1 and CDR2: MGHRA and YSYEKL. V lost 4 bases, J lost 7 bases, and 20 bases lay in between. CDR3 size: 15 residues. In DNA, the CDR3 is TGCGCCAGCAGCCGCGGGTGGGCAGGGAGGCCAGAGCAGTACTTC. Protein sequence: CASSRGWAGRPEQYF.

The J gene is TRBJ2-7, the V gene TRBV18; D may be TRBD2 (5 bases). The V end lost 4 bases, the J end lost 1 base, and 8 bases lay between the germline ends. Germline V gene lookup returns CDR1 KGHSH and CDR2 LQKENI. CDR3 length: 13 residues. The CDR3 nucleotides read TGTGCCAGCTCACGGGAGACATCCTACGAGCAGTACTTC. Translating gives CASSRETSYEQYF.

A remark on this clone: One end of the junction varies from germline; a read error may be responsible. V usage is TRBV6-6 and J usage is TRBJ2-4; weak D call: TRBD1 (5 bases). The CDR3 has 9 residues. CDR1 and CDR2 from the germline V gene are MNHNY and SVGAGI (reference sequence). The CDR3 sequence is CASSIDSDF. CDR3 DNA sequence: TGTGCCAGCAGTATTGACAGCGACTTC.

V and J are TRBV5-6 and TRBJ1-1; D is ambiguous. Germline assignment: CDR1 SGHDT and CDR2 YYEEEE. The CDR3 extends over 15 amino acids. V was clipped by 1 base and J by 0 bases, with 10 bases between them. This CDR3 reads CASSLPGVMNTEAFF. CDR3 DNA sequence: TGTGCCAGCAGCTTGCCCGGGGTAATGAACACTGAAGCTTTCTTT.

This chain links TRBV7-6 with TRBJ1-1; no definite D call. CDR3 length equals 12 residues. Trimming took off 5 bases at V and 8 bases at J, with 12 bases between the two ends. In germline, CDR1 is SGHVS, CDR2 FNYEAQ. The CDR3 nucleotides are TGTGCCAGCAGCCCTACTTACCTCGAAGCTTTCTTT. Encoded protein: CASSPTYLEAFF.

The chain links TRBV18 to TRBJ1-3; D unresolved. CDR1 KGHSH and CDR2 LQKENI come from the germline V gene. Trimming left V 4 bases short and J 1 base short, with 14 bases between. The CDR3 spans 16 residues. CDR3 amino acids: CASSRELPTSGNTIYF. The CDR3 DNA follows: TGTGCCAGCTCACGAGAGCTGCCAACTTCTGGAAACACCATATATTTT.

The chain employs TRBV11-2 and TRBJ2-5, with D possibly being TRBD1 (5 bases). Germline CDR1 and CDR2: SGHAT and FQNNGV. This CDR3 spans 12 amino acids. V was trimmed by 5 bases and J by 4 bases, leaving 8 bases between them. The CDR3 here is CASSVGRETQYF. The CDR3 bases are TGTGCCAGCAGCGTGGGGCGAGAGACCCAGTACTTC.

The rearrangement uses TRBV5-1 and TRBJ1-2; 8 nucleotides align to TRBD1. CDR1 is SGHRS, CDR2 YFSETQ, per germline. This CDR3 comprises 17 residues. The V segment lost 0 bases and the J segment 4 bases; nucleotides outside the gene matches: 11. CDR3 loop: CASSLVLAGGLSYGYTF. The CDR3 region has the DNA TGCGCCAGCAGCTTGGTTTTGGCAGGGGGCTTAAGCTATGGCTACACCTTC.

J is TRBJ1-3 and V is TRBV7-9; no firm D call. Germline CDR1 reads SEHNR; CDR2 reads FQNEAQ (reference sequence). Trimming removed 8 bases from V and 0 bases from J, with 11 bases in between. The CDR3 sequence is 14 residues long. As DNA, the CDR3 is TGTGCCAGCGCGCGGACCCGCTCTGGAAACACCATATATTTT. Translating it yields CASARTRSGNTIYF.

The chain employs TRBV16 and TRBJ1-5; possible D gene TRBD1, 6 bases. From germline, CDR1 is KGHSY and CDR2 FQNENV. This CDR3 is built from 17 residues. Trimming pared 3 bases from V and 4 bases from J, leaving 19 bases between. The CDR3 reads CASSQAGTRGGNQPQHF. DNA for the CDR3: TGTGCCAGCAGCCAGGCAGGTACCAGGGGTGGAAATCAGCCCCAGCATTTT.

This chain connects TRBV18 to TRBJ1-4, with TRBD1 matching 7 bases. The CDR3 consists of 15 residues. In germline, CDR1 is KGHSH, CDR2 LQKENI. The trim removed 5 bases at V and 7 bases at J, leaving 10 bases unmatched. The chain's CDR3 is CASSDRDPTREKLFF. CDR3 DNA sequence: TGTGCCAGCTCAGACAGGGATCCCACTCGTGAAAAACTGTTTTTT.

The chain couples TRBV5-1 to TRBJ2-7; D is unclear. The germline V gene has CDR1 SGHRS and CDR2 YFSETQ. Between the trimmed V and J ends, which lost 4 bases and 3 bases, there was a span of 17 bases. The CDR3 length is 15 residues. This chain's CDR3 is CASSPRRLSHYEQYF. DNA of the CDR3: TGCGCCAGCAGCCCCCGGAGACTCAGCCACTACGAGCAGTACTTC.

The rearrangement uses TRBV7-9 and TRBJ2-3, with D tentatively TRBD1 (5 bases). V gave up 5 bases and J gave up 2 bases, with 23 bases separating them. The germline gives CDR1 SEHNR, CDR2 FQNEAQ (reference sequence). CDR3 size: 18 residues. As DNA, the CDR3 is TGTGCCAGCAGCCGACAGTCCTTTGGGGCCGTCCTCACAGATACGCAGTATTTT. Translated, it gives CASSRQSFGAVLTDTQYF.

The chain carries TRBV6-6 and TRBJ1-5, with D unclear. The CDR3 length is 15 residues. V dropped 2 bases and J dropped 2 bases, with 10 bases sitting between them. CDR1 MNHNY and CDR2 SVGAGI come from the germline V gene (reference sequence). The CDR3 here is CASSYPLIGNQPQHF. The CDR3 DNA is TGTGCCAGCAGTTACCCCTTAATTGGCAATCAGCCCCAGCATTTT.

V and J are TRBV6-6 and TRBJ2-4; 9 bases map to TRBD1. Germline-derived CDR1 and CDR2 are MNHNY and SVGAGI (reference sequence). CDR3 length: 15 amino acids. Trimming cost V 8 bases and J 7 bases; bases outside gene matches: 12. CDR3 loop: CASLNPGTGRNIQYF. The CDR3 DNA reads TGTGCCAGCTTGAACCCCGGGACAGGGAGGAACATTCAGTACTTC.

The chain links TRBV28 to TRBJ1-2; no clear D. CDR3 length: 13 amino acids. Trimming removed 2 bases from V and 5 bases from J, with 9 bases in between. Germline assignment: CDR1 MDHEN and CDR2 SYDVKM. The CDR3 bases are TGTGCCAGCAGTTTAAACCCGAGGTATGGCTACACCTTC. It encodes CASSLNPRYGYTF.

The chain uses TRBV4-2 and TRBJ2-5; either TRBD1 or TRBD2 may supply D (6 bases each). With 1 base removed from V and 4 bases from J, the gap between germline ends came to 13 bases. Germline assignment: CDR1 LGHNA and CDR2 YNFKEQ. This CDR3 has 15 residues. DNA for the CDR3: TGTGCCAGCAGCCAAGGGGGGCGGGGTGGAGAGACCCAGTACTTC. Its translation is CASSQGGRGGETQYF.

The chain has TRBV6-5 and TRBJ2-7; 8 bases are a match to TRBD2. This CDR3 is 13 amino acids long. The germline V gene has CDR1 MNHEY and CDR2 SVGAGI. After removal of 8 bases from V and 3 bases from J, the junction contained 6 bases not matched to a gene. CDR3 loop: CASHSGEVYEQYF. CDR3 DNA: TGTGCCAGCCATAGCGGGGAGGTCTACGAGCAGTACTTC.

The V gene is TRBV5-1, the J gene TRBJ2-5; D may be TRBD2 (6 bases). The CDR3 is made up of 17 amino acids. Trimming stripped 0 bases from V and 4 bases from J, with 19 bases between. Germline lookup yields CDR1 SGHRS and CDR2 YFSETQ. CDR3 nucleotides: TGCGCCAGCAGCTTGGTGGCTGGCGGGGCGGGTCGAGAGACCCAGTACTTC. Its protein is CASSLVAGGAGRETQYF. Drawing the rest from reference TRBV5-1 and TRBJ2-5, the complete variable domain is KAGVTQTPRYLIKTRGQQVTLSCSPISGHRSVSWYQQTPGQGLQFLFEYFSETQRNKGNFPGRFSGRQFSNSRSEMNVSTLELGDSALYLCASSLVAGGAGRETQYFGPGTRLLVL.

The genes are TRBV6-5 and TRBJ2-6; possible D gene TRBD1, 5 bases. The CDR3 has 14 residues. Between the trimmed V and J ends, which lost 8 bases and 1 base, there was a span of 9 bases. In germline, CDR1 is MNHEY, CDR2 SVGAGI. CDR3 nucleotide sequence: TGTGCCAGCCATAGGGGATCTGGGGCCAACGTCCTGACTTTC. This sequence encodes CASHRGSGANVLTF.